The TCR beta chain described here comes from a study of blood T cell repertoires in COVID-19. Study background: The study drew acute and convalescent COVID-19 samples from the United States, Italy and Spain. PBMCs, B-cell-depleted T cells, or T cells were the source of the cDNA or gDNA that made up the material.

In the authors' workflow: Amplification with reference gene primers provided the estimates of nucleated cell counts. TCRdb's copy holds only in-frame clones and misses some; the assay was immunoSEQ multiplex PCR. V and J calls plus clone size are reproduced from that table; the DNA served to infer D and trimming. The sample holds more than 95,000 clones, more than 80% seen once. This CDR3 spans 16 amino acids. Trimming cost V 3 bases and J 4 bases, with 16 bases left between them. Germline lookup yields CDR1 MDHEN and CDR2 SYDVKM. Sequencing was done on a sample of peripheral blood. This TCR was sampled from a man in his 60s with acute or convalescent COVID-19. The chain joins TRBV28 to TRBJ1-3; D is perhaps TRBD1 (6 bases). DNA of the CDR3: TGTGCCAGCAGTTTCCTATCGTACAGGGCAGGAAACACCATATATTTT. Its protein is CASSFLSYRAGNTIYF.